The clone carrying this T cell receptor (beta chain) was counted between two and nine times. Its antigen is unknown. CDR1 is LGHNA, CDR2 YNFKEQ, per germline. The CDR3 length is 15 residues. V lost 3 bases and J 5 bases, leaving 16 bases between the germline ends. These data originate in a study of cytomegalovirus exposure and HLA in healthy donors. Study-wide results and limits: A later analysis found TCR association rates differed by HLA locus, highest for DRB1 and lowest for HLA-C. Per a prior analysis, the majority of TCR beta V segments were productive roughly 90% or roughly 30% of the time.

PCR involved 60 Vbeta and 13 Jbeta primers. The data were produced by immunoSEQ multiplex PCR, yet TCRdb's version contains in-frame clones alone and is incomplete. This sample has roughly 97,000 clones, with approximately 73% found just once. The sample consisted of PBMCs. The clonotype was recovered from a man aged 35 to 55 in good health and CMV-seronegative. This chain links TRBV4-2 with TRBJ1-2; the D gene is possibly TRBD1 (5 bases). The CDR3 DNA follows: TGTGCCAGCAGCCAGGGGCAAGGAGGGTTTTATGGCTACACCTTC. As protein: CASSQGQGGFYGYTF.